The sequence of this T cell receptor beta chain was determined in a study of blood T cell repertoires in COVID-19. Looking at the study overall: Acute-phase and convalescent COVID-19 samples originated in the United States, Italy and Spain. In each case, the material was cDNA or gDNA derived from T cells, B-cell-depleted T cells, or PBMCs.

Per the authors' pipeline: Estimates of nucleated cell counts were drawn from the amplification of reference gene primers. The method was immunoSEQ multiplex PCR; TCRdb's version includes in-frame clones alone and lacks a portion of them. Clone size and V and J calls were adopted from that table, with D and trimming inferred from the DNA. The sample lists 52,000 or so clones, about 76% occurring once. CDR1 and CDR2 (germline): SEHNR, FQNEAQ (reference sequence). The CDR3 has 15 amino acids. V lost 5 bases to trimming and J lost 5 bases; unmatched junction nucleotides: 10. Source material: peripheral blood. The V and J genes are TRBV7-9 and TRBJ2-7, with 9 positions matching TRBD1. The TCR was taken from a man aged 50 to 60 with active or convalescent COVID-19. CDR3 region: CASSPGTGFFNEQYF. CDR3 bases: TGTGCCAGCAGCCCTGGGACAGGGTTTTTTAACGAGCAGTACTTC. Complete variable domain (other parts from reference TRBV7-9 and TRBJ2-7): DTGVSQNPRHKITKRGQNVTFRCDPISEHNRLYWYRQTLGQGPEFLTYFQNEAQLEKSRLLSDRFSAERPKGSFSTLEIQRTEQGDSAMYLCASSPGTGFFNEQYFGPGTRLTVT.